Sequencing of this TCR beta chain was carried out in a study of blood T cells in healthy people across ages. Per individual sample, total RNA of at least 6 micrograms was extracted. Combining a sample-barcoded 5' primer with a J-beta primer mix, a second PCR ran for about 6 to 12 cycles. TCRdb used MiXCR to reprocess the 5' RACE reads, holding one entry per CDR3 protein. The top ten clones hold 28% of a sample with about 780,000 distinct CDR3 sequences, 60% to 80% of them seen once. Turning to this clonotype: The target antigen is unknown.

The CDR3 covers 15 residues. The junction had 7 bases not matched to a gene; V was cut back by 5 bases and J by 2 bases. Study-wide points: Higher diversity and more naive CD4+ cells were features of long-lived donors, compared to aged donors.

The V call is TRBV12-3 or TRBV12-4, the J call TRBJ1-2; 8 bases map to TRBD1. This sequence originates from a man under 40 in good health. Sample: blood. The CDR3 bases are TGTGCCAGCAGTCACGTGGGACAGGTCAACTATGGCTACACCTTC. It yields the protein CASSHVGQVNYGYTF.